The 25 T cell receptor beta chains listed next were all sequenced from one sample in a study of early T cells in non-severe SARS-CoV-2 infection. MiXCR, applied by TCRdb to the 5' RACE reads, yields one record per CDR3 protein. The profile covers some 82,000 distinct CDR3 sequences, with 12% appearing a single time and approximately 2.5% taken by the ten largest. Sequenced sample: whole blood. These receptors originate from an adult who was a healthcare worker with PCR-confirmed SARS-CoV-2 infection or an uninfected control (not recorded which).

In its sample, this clonotype was seen many times. Mismatch with germline at one junction end may stem from a read error. The V gene is TRBV6-1, the J gene TRBJ2-3, with D possibly matching TRBD1 (5 bases). The V gene's germline CDR1 is MNHNS and CDR2 SASEGT. CDR3 length equals 13 residues. The chain's CDR3 is CASSEGGTDTQYF. The CDR3 bases are TGTGCCAGCAGCGAAGGGGGCACAGATACGCAGTATTTT.

The chain recombines TRBV11-3 with TRBJ2-5; D perhaps matches TRBD1 (6 bases). Germline CDR1 is SGHNT and CDR2 is YENEEA. The V end lost 8 bases, the J end lost 5 bases, and 24 bases lay between the germline ends. The CDR3 covers 16 residues. The CDR3 nucleotides are TGTGCCAGCGGGTCCGCTCTGGGGGCCTATAGGGAGACCCAGTACTTC. Translating gives CASGSALGAYRETQYF.

The chain employs TRBV6-1 and TRBJ2-3, with 13 bases identical to TRBD2. CDR3 length: 16 amino acids. With V trimmed by 6 bases and J by 1 base, 4 bases remained unmatched. CDR1 and CDR2 (germline): MNHNS, SASEGT. CDR3 coding DNA: TGTGCCAGCAGATCGGGACTAGCGGGGCGCACAGATACGCAGTATTTT. As protein: CASRSGLAGRTDTQYF.

This chain uses TRBV12-3 or TRBV12-4 with TRBJ1-6, with D tentatively TRBD1 (5 bases). V gave up 5 bases and J gave up 9 bases, with 11 bases separating them. CDR3 length: 13 amino acids. The CDR3 nucleotides read TGTGCCAGCAGTCCGGGACGGGGTTCACCCCTCCACTTT. Protein sequence: CASSPGRGSPLHF.

This clonotype was picked up a small number of times. This chain connects TRBV11-2 to TRBJ2-7; no clear D gene. CDR3 length: 12 amino acids. V lost 6 bases and J 2 bases, leaving 8 bases between the germline ends. Germline CDR1 and CDR2: SGHAT and FQNNGV. The CDR3 is CASRDVAYEQYF. CDR3 bases: TGTGCCAGCAGGGACGTGGCCTACGAGCAGTACTTC.

Many counts were recorded for this clonotype. The chain uses TRBV6-5 and TRBJ1-1, with no clear D. This CDR3 comprises 14 residues. The V end was cut by 7 bases, the J end by 6 bases, with 18 bases between. Germline V gene data show CDR1 as MNHEY and CDR2 as SVGAGI. CDR3 in DNA: TGTGCCAGCAATTCACCCGGACTGGGAGCTGAAGCTTTCTTT. It encodes CASNSPGLGAEAFF.

The rearrangement uses TRBV12-3 or TRBV12-4 and TRBJ2-2; a weak D match, TRBD1 (5 bases). The CDR3 extends over 12 amino acids. Deletions cut 3 bases from V and 8 bases from J, with 7 bases between. CDR3 coding DNA: TGTGCCAGCAGTTTCCCAGGGGGGGAGCTGTTTTTT. This codes for CASSFPGGELFF.

At least ten counts were recorded for this clonotype. The rearrangement uses TRBV7-6 and TRBJ1-4, with 7 nucleotides matching TRBD1. The CDR3 spans 14 residues. Germline CDR1 reads SGHVS; CDR2 reads FNYEAQ. Trimming took 5 bases from V and 5 from J; bases not matched to a gene: 5. For the CDR3, the DNA is TGTGCCAGCAGCCCGACAGGGAGAAATGAAAAACTGTTTTTT. Encoded protein: CASSPTGRNEKLFF. The whole variable domain, remainder taken from reference TRBV7-6 and TRBJ1-4, is GAGVSQSPRYKVTKRGQDVALRCDPISGHVSLYWYRQALGQGPEFLTYFNYEAQQDKSGLPNDRFSAERPEGSISTLTIQRTEQRDSAMYRCASSPTGRNEKLFFGSGTQLSVL.

This sequence joins TRBV29-1 and TRBJ2-3; D tentatively reads TRBD1 or TRBD2 (5 bases each). The V end was cut by 7 bases, the J end by 5 bases, with 7 bases between. CDR1 SQVTM and CDR2 ANQGSEA come from the germline V gene. The CDR3 runs 10 residues. CDR3 sequence (DNA): TGCAGCGGAGGGGAAGATACGCAGTATTTT. Its translation: CSGGEDTQYF.

The table lists this clonotype with many counts. The chain uses TRBV5-1 and TRBJ2-3, with D maybe TRBD1 (6 bases). The CDR3 is 14 residues long. V shed 0 bases and J shed 2 bases, with 7 bases lying between them. Germline-derived CDR1 and CDR2 are SGHRS and YFSETQ. The CDR3 DNA reads as TGCGCCAGCAGCTTGGACAGGGCCACAGATACGCAGTATTTT. It is translated as CASSLDRATDTQYF.

This clonotype occurred many times. The V and J genes are TRBV5-1 and TRBJ2-7; D not certain. Trimming cost V 4 bases and J 3 bases, with 17 bases left between them. The germline V gene encodes CDR1 SGHRS and CDR2 YFSETQ. The CDR3 is 15 amino acids. In nucleotides, the CDR3 is TGCGCCAGCAGCATAACACCGGGTCACCTCTACGAGCAGTACTTC. It specifies CASSITPGHLYEQYF. Drawing the rest from reference TRBV5-1 and TRBJ2-7, the complete variable domain is KAGVTQTPRYLIKTRGQQVTLSCSPISGHRSVSWYQQTPGQGLQFLFEYFSETQRNKGNFPGRFSGRQFSNSRSEMNVSTLELGDSALYLCASSITPGHLYEQYFGPGTRLTVT.

V gene TRBV9 combines with J gene TRBJ2-7; D unresolved. There are 12 residues in the CDR3. Trimming cost V 0 bases and J 6 bases, with 7 bases left between them. Looked up from germline, CDR1 is SGDLS and CDR2 is YYNGEE. The CDR3 region is CASSVGRGEQYF. As DNA, the CDR3 is TGTGCCAGCAGCGTAGGGCGCGGCGAGCAGTACTTC.

The genes are TRBV6-2 or TRBV6-3 and TRBJ2-7; TRBD2 matches at 10 bases. In germline, CDR1 is MNHEY, CDR2 SVGEGT. Trimming cost V 2 bases and J 3 bases; bases outside gene matches: 1. The CDR3 sequence is 14 residues long. This chain's CDR3 is CASSYRTSGYEQYF. DNA for the CDR3: TGTGCCAGCAGTTACCGGACTAGCGGCTACGAGCAGTACTTC.

This clonotype was seen more than once but under ten times. V is TRBV30 and J is TRBJ2-1; perhaps D is TRBD1 or TRBD2 (5 bases each). Germline values: CDR1 GTSNPN, CDR2 SVGIG (reference sequence). Trimming removed 3 bases from V and 7 bases from J, with 13 bases in between. The CDR3 consists of 13 residues. The CDR3 DNA sequence: TGTGCCTGGAGCGGGACCCTTGGTAATGAGCAGTTCTTC. Its protein is CAWSGTLGNEQFF. Combining the CDR3 with reference TRBV30 and TRBJ2-1 gives the whole variable domain SQTIHQWPATLVQPVGSPLSLECTVEGTSNPNLYWYRQAAGRGLQLLFYSVGIGQISSEVPQNLSASRPQDRQFILSSKKLLLSDSGFYLCAWSGTLGNEQFFGPGTRLTVL.

This clonotype was detected only a few times. The V and J genes are TRBV7-2 and TRBJ2-1; 7 bases line up with TRBD1. CDR1 and CDR2 (germline): SGHTA, FQGNSA. The CDR3 is made up of 13 amino acids. The J segment lost 6 bases and the V segment lost 2 bases, leaving 1 base of the junction unmatched. DNA of the CDR3: TGTGCCAGCAGCTTAAACAGGGGCAATGAGCAGTTCTTC. Protein: CASSLNRGNEQFF.

This clonotype showed up many times. V and J are TRBV6-1 and TRBJ1-1; no firm D call. The germline CDR1 and CDR2 sequences are MNHNS and SASEGT. The CDR3 is made up of 13 amino acids. V was trimmed by 2 bases and J by 4 bases, leaving 8 bases between them. CDR3 coding DNA: TGTGCCAGCAGTGAAAAGCAGAGCACTGAAGCTTTCTTT. Protein: CASSEKQSTEAFF.

This clonotype was picked up many times. The chain is built from TRBV27 and TRBJ2-1; 10 bases are a match to TRBD2. This CDR3 contains 16 residues. The V gene end was trimmed by 3 bases and the J gene end by 7 bases; junction bases not matched to a gene: 9. Germline V gene data show CDR1 as MNHEY and CDR2 as SMNVEV (reference sequence). The CDR3 sequence: CASSFQAGGPLNEQFF. The CDR3 nucleotides read TGTGCCAGCAGTTTCCAAGCGGGAGGGCCGTTAAATGAGCAGTTCTTC.

The rearrangement links TRBV6-2 or TRBV6-3 to TRBJ2-1; D tentatively reads TRBD1 or TRBD2 (6 bases each). Germline V lookup: CDR1 MNHEY, CDR2 SVGEGT. V was clipped by 6 bases and J by 10 bases, with 16 bases between them. The CDR3 contains 13 residues. The CDR3 reads CASRFPGGKEQFF. The CDR3 nucleotides are TGTGCCAGCAGATTTCCCGGGGGCAAGGAGCAGTTCTTC.

This clonotype was recorded many times. The CDR3 sequence: CASSLVGRGPYNEQFF. In DNA, the CDR3 is TGTGCCAGCAGCTTAGTAGGGCGGGGGCCCTACAATGAGCAGTTCTTC. V gene TRBV11-3 combines with J gene TRBJ2-1; a weak D match, TRBD2 (7 bases). Germline CDR1 SGHNT, CDR2 YENEEA. Trimming cost V 1 base and J 2 bases, with 12 bases left between them. CDR3 length: 16 amino acids.

The genes are TRBV7-3 and TRBJ2-1; 7 nucleotides match TRBD2. CDR3 size: 15 residues. From germline, CDR1 is SGHTA and CDR2 FQGTGA. The V gene end was trimmed by 4 bases and the J gene end by 15 bases; junction bases not matched to a gene: 18. The CDR3 nucleotides are TGTGCCAGCAGCTATAGCCCGCAGGGCGGGAGCAATCGGTTCTTC. Its translation is CASSYSPQGGSNRFF. Based on the CDR3 plus reference TRBV7-3 and TRBJ2-1, the full variable domain is GAGVSQTPSNKVTEKGKYVELRCDPISGHTALYWYRQSLGQGPEFLIYFQGTGAADDSGLPNDRFFAVRPEGSVSTLKIQRTERGDSAVYLCASSYSPQGGSNRFFGPGTRLTVL.

J is TRBJ1-5 and V is TRBV5-1, with 7 bases fitting TRBD1. CDR3 length equals 14 residues. Looked up from germline, CDR1 is SGHRS and CDR2 is YFSETQ. Trimming removed 4 bases from V and 3 bases from J; junction bases left unmatched: 4. Here the CDR3 reads CASSETGNNQPQHF. The CDR3 DNA follows: TGCGCCAGCAGCGAGACAGGGAACAATCAGCCCCAGCATTTT.

This clonotype has ten or more counts. The chain combines TRBV12-3 or TRBV12-4 with TRBJ1-1; D is ambiguous. The CDR3 loop spans 13 amino acids. Trimming took 3 bases from V and 0 from J, leaving 5 bases between them. In DNA form, the CDR3 reads TGTGCCAGCAGTTTTACAGTGAACACTGAAGCTTTCTTT. Translating it yields CASSFTVNTEAFF.

This clonotype appeared a few times. The CDR3 reads CSVQTGSYEQYF. The CDR3 bases are TGCAGCGTACAGACAGGGTCCTACGAGCAGTACTTC. This rearrangement joins TRBV29-1 to TRBJ2-7; TRBD1 matches at 7 bases. CDR3 length: 12 residues. The germline V gene encodes CDR1 SQVTM and CDR2 ANQGSEA. J lost 1 base, V lost 6 bases, and 3 bases had no gene match.

This clonotype has more than one count but fewer than ten. The chain joins TRBV3-1 to TRBJ2-5, with TRBD2 matching over 7 bases. V shed 1 base and J 7 bases; nucleotides not matched to a gene: 12. CDR1 is LGHDT, CDR2 YNNKEL, per germline (reference sequence). The CDR3 runs to 16 residues. The CDR3 protein is CASSQGGAGPRGTQYF. CDR3 bases: TGTGCCAGCAGCCAAGGCGGAGCGGGGCCCAGAGGGACCCAGTACTTC.

This clonotype has ten or more counts. The gene calls are TRBV4-1 and TRBJ2-7; maybe TRBD2 (5 bases). CDR3 length: 15 residues. CDR1 MGHRA and CDR2 YSYEKL come from the germline V gene. Trimming left V 1 base short and J 11 bases short, with 21 bases between. The CDR3 coding sequence is TGCGCCAGCAGCCAAGTGTTCGGCAGAGACCCCGGGAAGTACTTC. This translates into CASSQVFGRDPGKYF.